Following are 27 T cell receptor beta chains from one sample sequenced in a study of blood T cell repertoires in COVID-19. Produced via immunoSEQ multiplex PCR; TCRdb's table is partial and in-frame only. Here the sample spans about 220,000 clones, around 90% being singletons. The sequencing sample was made of PBMCs or T cells enriched from blood (not recorded which). These receptors came from a woman younger than 45 who had recovered from COVID-19.

The chain employs TRBV7-3 and TRBJ2-1, with 11 bases matching TRBD2. The germline V gene has CDR1 SGHTA and CDR2 FQGTGA. CDR3 length: 15 amino acids. After removal of 5 bases from V and 4 bases from J, the junction contained 4 bases not matched to a gene. The CDR3 sequence is CASSPTSGEYNEQFF. The CDR3 coding sequence is TGTGCCAGCAGCCCGACTAGCGGGGAATACAATGAGCAGTTCTTC.

The chain combines TRBV4-3 with TRBJ1-2, with D maybe TRBD1 (5 bases). Germline CDR1 and CDR2: LGHNA and YSLEER. Trimming took 0 bases from V and 5 from J, leaving 16 bases between them. The CDR3 is 16 residues long. The CDR3 here is CASSQDRGGAVYGYTF. CDR3 bases: TGCGCCAGCAGCCAAGATCGTGGAGGGGCAGTATATGGCTACACCTTC.

This sequence joins TRBV11-2 and TRBJ2-7, with D hard to call. Germline CDR1 reads SGHAT; CDR2 reads FQNNGV. The CDR3 is 15 amino acids. Between the trimmed V and J ends, which lost 1 base and 2 bases, there was a span of 12 bases. The CDR3: CASSLGARPAYEQYF. The CDR3 region has the DNA TGTGCCAGCAGCTTAGGAGCCCGTCCCGCCTACGAGCAGTACTTC.

The chain links TRBV5-1 to TRBJ1-1; TRBD1 agrees at 10 bases. V lost 2 bases and J lost 0; bases outside the gene matches: 7. The CDR3 covers 17 residues. Germline V gives CDR1 SGHRS, CDR2 YFSETQ. The DNA of the CDR3 is TGCGCCAGCAGCTTTAGACAGGGGGCTCGGGTGAACACTGAAGCTTTCTTT. It is translated as CASSFRQGARVNTEAFF.

The chain uses TRBV6-6 and TRBJ1-4; D call uncertain. Trimming shortened V by 7 bases and J by 7 bases, and 7 bases separated the two germline ends. Germline V gene sequence: CDR1 MNHNY, CDR2 SVGAGI (reference sequence). The length of the CDR3 is 11 residues. The CDR3: CASTESEKLFF. The CDR3 DNA reads as TGTGCCAGCACCGAGAGTGAAAAACTGTTTTTT.

The V call is TRBV3-1 (or the pseudogene TRBV3-2), the J call TRBJ1-1, with no clear D. There are 11 residues in the CDR3. Trimming took off 2 bases at V and 10 bases at J, with 8 bases between the two ends. CDR1 is LGHDT and CDR2 is YNNKEL in the germline V gene (reference sequence). The CDR3 loop is CASSQRRVAFF. The CDR3 nucleotides read TGTGCCAGCAGCCAAAGGAGGGTAGCTTTCTTT.

In the case of this clone: This same CDR3 is encoded by further DNA sequences in the sample. V usage is TRBV9 and J usage is TRBJ2-3, with D hard to call. Germline loops: CDR1 SGDLS, CDR2 YYNGEE. The germline V and J ends were trimmed by 0 bases and 0 bases, with 5 bases remaining between them. CDR3 length: 14 amino acids. Here the CDR3 reads CASSVGASTDTQYF. CDR3 coding DNA: TGTGCCAGCAGCGTAGGGGCGAGCACAGATACGCAGTATTTT. The full variable domain, with the rest looked up from reference TRBV9 and TRBJ2-3, is DSGVTQTPKHLITATGQRVTLRCSPRSGDLSVYWYQQSLDQGLQFLIQYYNGEERAKGNILERFSAQQFPDLHSELNLSSLELGDSALYFCASSVGASTDTQYFGPGTRLTVL.

The CDR3 DNA follows: TGTGCCAGTAGTATTGAGGGGGCCCGGACAGGCCTTTATAGCAATCAGCCCCAGCATTTT. This translates into CASSIEGARTGLYSNQPQHF. This chain links TRBV19 with TRBJ1-5; TRBD1 matches at 7 bases. Germline CDR1 LNHDA, CDR2 SQIVND (reference sequence). Trimming cost V 3 bases and J 0 bases; bases outside gene matches: 17. This CDR3 spans 20 amino acids. Full variable domain (missing parts from reference TRBV19 and TRBJ1-5): DGGITQSPKYLFRKEGQNVTLSCEQNLNHDAMYWYRQDPGQGLRLIYYSQIVNDFQKGDIAEGYSVSREKKESFPLTVTSAQKNPTAFYLCASSIEGARTGLYSNQPQHFGDGTRLSIL.

The chain uses TRBV7-8 and TRBJ2-4; weak D call: TRBD1 (6 bases). V was pared by 1 base and J by 0 bases, with 16 bases between. The germline gives CDR1 SGHVS, CDR2 FQNEAQ. CDR3 length equals 18 residues. The CDR3 loop is CASSLGVWTVEAKNIQYF. Written as DNA, the CDR3 is TGTGCCAGCAGCTTAGGGGTTTGGACAGTCGAAGCCAAAAACATTCAGTACTTC. Together with reference TRBV7-8 and TRBJ2-4, the CDR3 gives the full variable domain: GAGVSQSPRYKVAKRGQDVALRCDPISGHVSLFWYQQALGQGPEFLTYFQNEAQLDKSGLPSDRFFAERPEGSVSTLKIQRTQQEDSAVYLCASSLGVWTVEAKNIQYFGAGTRLSVL.

The rearrangement uses TRBV29-1 and TRBJ2-5; D possibly corresponds to TRBD2 (6 bases). Trimming pared 7 bases from V and 2 bases from J, leaving 20 bases between. Per germline, CDR1 SQVTM and CDR2 ANQGSEA. The CDR3 sequence is 15 residues long. DNA of the CDR3: TGCAGCGGGGGTCTTTGGGGACTGGGACAAGAGACCCAGTACTTC. It encodes CSGGLWGLGQETQYF.

The rearrangement links TRBV4-2 to TRBJ2-5, with 7 positions matching TRBD1. Germline assignment: CDR1 LGHNA and CDR2 YNFKEQ. Trimming removed 0 bases from V and 1 base from J; junction bases left unmatched: 8. CDR3 size: 17 residues. CDR3: CASSQDPRGPLQETQYF. CDR3 nucleotide sequence: TGTGCCAGCAGCCAAGACCCAAGGGGGCCCCTCCAAGAGACCCAGTACTTC.

V and J are TRBV12-3 or TRBV12-4 and TRBJ1-6, with D perhaps matching TRBD1 (6 bases). The CDR3 totals 13 residues. V lost 2 bases, J lost 11 bases, and 10 bases lay in between. The CDR3 bases are TGTGCCAGCAGTTTACAGGGGAGAGCACCCCTCCACTTT. Translated: CASSLQGRAPLHF.

The chain carries TRBV7-9 and TRBJ1-1; 7 positions match TRBD1. The CDR3 runs 14 residues. Germline loops: CDR1 SEHNR, CDR2 FQNEAQ (reference sequence). The V segment lost 2 bases and the J segment 5 bases; nucleotides outside the gene matches: 5. The CDR3 bases are TGTGCCAGCAGCTTACAGGGGGTCTATACTGAAGCTTTCTTT. Protein sequence: CASSLQGVYTEAFF.

The chain recombines TRBV4-3 with TRBJ2-7; 10 bases line up with TRBD1. Germline lookup yields CDR1 LGHNA and CDR2 YSLEER. The CDR3 is 15 amino acids. The junction had 3 bases not matched to a gene; V was cut back by 1 base and J by 3 bases. The CDR3 region is CASSQARTGGYEQYF. The CDR3 DNA follows: TGCGCCAGCAGCCAAGCACGGACAGGGGGCTACGAGCAGTACTTC.

This clone was detected only once. The chain carries TRBV5-1 and TRBJ2-3; 9 bases fit TRBD2. CDR1 is SGHRS, CDR2 YFSETQ, per germline. V gave up 1 base and J gave up 4 bases; unmatched junction bases: 7. This CDR3 is 16 amino acids long. The CDR3 region is CASSLLGGGASDTQYF. In DNA form, the CDR3 reads TGCGCCAGCAGCTTGTTGGGCGGGGGGGCCTCAGATACGCAGTATTTT.

The V gene is TRBV5-1, the J gene TRBJ2-7; 10 bases map to TRBD2. V shed 3 bases and J 2 bases; nucleotides not matched to a gene: 8. Germline loops: CDR1 SGHRS, CDR2 YFSETQ. This CDR3 comprises 16 residues. CDR3 DNA sequence: TGCGCCAGCAGCTCTTCTAGCGGGGGTAGGGCCTACGAGCAGTACTTC. It translates to CASSSSSGGRAYEQYF.

The V gene is TRBV11-2, the J gene TRBJ1-4; 10 nucleotides align to TRBD1. Germline assignment: CDR1 SGHAT and CDR2 FQNNGV. With V trimmed by 1 base and J by 5 bases, 7 bases remained unmatched. The CDR3 covers 17 residues. In nucleotides, the CDR3 is TGTGCCAGCAGCTTAGCATGGGGGGGACAGGGGAATGAAAAACTGTTTTTT. Protein product: CASSLAWGGQGNEKLFF.

The rearrangement links TRBV19 to TRBJ2-1; the match to TRBD1 covers 7 bases. The germline V gene encodes CDR1 LNHDA and CDR2 SQIVND (reference sequence). Germline trimming cut 7 bases from V and 6 bases from J; bases unmatched to any gene: 3. The CDR3 sequence is 12 residues long. The CDR3 DNA is TGTGCCAGTACCGCAGGGGGCAATGAGCAGTTCTTC. It translates to CASTAGGNEQFF. Full variable domain (missing parts from reference TRBV19 and TRBJ2-1): DGGITQSPKYLFRKEGQNVTLSCEQNLNHDAMYWYRQDPGQGLRLIYYSQIVNDFQKGDIAEGYSVSREKKESFPLTVTSAQKNPTAFYLCASTAGGNEQFFGPGTRLTVL.

This chain uses TRBV6-1 with TRBJ1-3, with 9 bases that match TRBD1. The CDR3 extends over 15 amino acids. V was pared by 1 base and J by 5 bases, with 3 bases of the junction left unmatched. The germline V gene has CDR1 MNHNS and CDR2 SASEGT. CDR3 amino acids: CASSEGDRVRNTIYF. CDR3 nucleotide sequence: TGTGCCAGCAGTGAAGGGGACAGGGTACGAAACACCATATATTTT.

This clone came up once. For the CDR3, the DNA is TGTGCCAGCAGCCTTAACAGGGTGGGCTATGGCTACACCTTC. This translates into CASSLNRVGYGYTF. This chain uses TRBV7-2 with TRBJ1-2; a weak D match, TRBD1 (6 bases). The germline V gene encodes CDR1 SGHTA and CDR2 FQGNSA. CDR3 size: 14 residues. Trimming removed 5 bases from V and 4 bases from J, with 14 bases in between.

The V call is TRBV4-3, the J call TRBJ2-7; D unclear. Looked up from germline, CDR1 is LGHNA and CDR2 is YSLEER. V lost 1 base to trimming and J lost 3 bases, with 7 bases between them. The length of the CDR3 is 13 residues. The CDR3, as DNA: TGCGCCAGCAGCCAAGCCGCGGACTACGAGCAGTACTTC. It specifies CASSQAADYEQYF.

The CDR3 DNA sequence: TGTGCCAGCAGCTTATCTGTTTATGAGCAGTTCTTC. Amino acid sequence: CASSLSVYEQFF. The chain carries TRBV11-1 and TRBJ2-1, with D unresolved. V lost 2 bases and J 8 bases, leaving 7 bases between the germline ends. This CDR3 spans 12 amino acids. The germline V gene has CDR1 SGHAT and CDR2 FQDESV (reference sequence).

The rearrangement links TRBV18 to TRBJ1-1; D gene uncertain. Trimming left V 4 bases short and J 1 base short, with 10 bases between. CDR1 is KGHSH, CDR2 LQKENI, per germline. The CDR3 covers 14 residues. The DNA for the CDR3 is TGTGCCAGCTCACAGCAACCAGGGAACACTGAAGCTTTCTTT. Encoded protein: CASSQQPGNTEAFF.

The gene calls are TRBV7-9 and TRBJ1-2; D gene uncertain. The CDR3 covers 16 residues. V lost 5 bases to trimming and J lost 2 bases, with 18 bases between them. Per germline, CDR1 SEHNR and CDR2 FQNEAQ (reference sequence). The CDR3 sequence is CASSRGSEDVNYGYTF. The CDR3 DNA sequence: TGTGCCAGCAGCCGCGGCTCCGAAGATGTAAACTATGGCTACACCTTC.

The CDR3: CASSFQGTEAFF. CDR3 bases: TGTGCCAGCAGTTTTCAGGGAACTGAAGCTTTCTTT. V gene TRBV12-3 or TRBV12-4 combines with J gene TRBJ1-1; possible D gene TRBD1, 5 bases. The V gene lost 3 bases and the J gene lost 5 bases, with 7 bases spanning the gap. This CDR3 has 12 amino acids.

V usage is TRBV5-4 and J usage is TRBJ2-5; 9 nucleotides agree with TRBD2. This CDR3 is built from 15 residues. Germline values: CDR1 SGHNT, CDR2 YYREEE (reference sequence). Trimming cost V 4 bases and J 1 base; bases outside gene matches: 5. As DNA, the CDR3 is TGTGCCAGCAGCCGTAGCGGGGGAAGCCAAGAGACCCAGTACTTC. It encodes CASSRSGGSQETQYF.

The chain joins TRBV2 to TRBJ1-5; D gene ambiguous. The V end lost 3 bases, the J end lost 6 bases, and 12 bases lay between the germline ends. The CDR3 is made up of 14 amino acids. Germline CDR1 and CDR2: SNHLY and FYNNEI. The CDR3 bases are TGTGCCAGCAGTGATGAAAGGGAGAGTCAGCCCCAGCATTTT. Its translation: CASSDERESQPQHF.